This T cell receptor (beta chain) was recorded in a study of Graves' ophthalmopathy and Graves' hyperthyroidism. CDR1 is MGHRA and CDR2 is YSYEKL in the germline V gene. The CDR3 sequence is 16 residues long. V lost 0 bases, J lost 3 bases, and 11 bases lay in between. Amplification targeted the TCR beta CDR3 regions, with RNA transcripts as the source material. An opening RT-PCR round employed HTBI primers and preceded a second-round multiplex PCR. One entry per CDR3 protein results from TCRdb running MiXCR on the multiplex PCR reads. The sample holds hundreds of thousands of distinct CDR3 sequences, approximately 21% seen once. This clonotype has a handful of counts.

This TCR came from a woman aged 18-30 years with stable Graves' hyperthyroidism. The chain uses TRBV4-1 and TRBJ2-2, with D possibly being TRBD1 or TRBD2 (5 bases each). Sequenced: peripheral blood. In DNA, the CDR3 is TGCGCCAGCAGCCAAGATTCCGGGGCTCACACCGGGGAGCTGTTTTTT. It codes for CASSQDSGAHTGELFF.